The T cell receptor beta chain under discussion was sequenced for a study of blood T cell repertoires in COVID-19 (dated by TCRdb to about 2020). Notes on the research overall: Samples covering the acute and convalescent phases of COVID-19 were provided by collaborators in the United States, Italy and Spain. The prospective study material was composed of cDNA or gDNA derived from T cells, B-cell-depleted T cells, or PBMCs. Subjects who had been exposed to COVID-19, were actively infected with it, or had recovered from it provided the deeply sampled blood TCRbeta repertoires that made up the dataset. The repertoires were made available in a free public database intended to serve as a resource for research on the immune response to SARS-CoV-2. The samples were drawn from the first 160 participants of the ongoing ImmuneRACE study and from more than 1,000 subjects provided by 6 global collaborators. Sample metadata almost always included a de-identified subject ID, COVID-19 status, age in years and sex. HLA class I and class II types, where available, came from metadata supplied by the sample provider rather than from assay-based typing. Overall study outcomes, separate from this receptor: The amount of clinical and demographic metadata varied by source and participant and was provided uncurated.

Whole blood was collected in K2EDTA tubes by collaborating institutions according to the institutions' own protocols. For TCRbeta analysis, collaborators shipped samples as frozen whole blood, isolated PBMCs, or DNA extracted from either of those sample types. A note on this clone: The clone's antigen remains unknown. The record has no base qualities; no much larger clone is one base away.

Cut back by 0 bases and 4 bases, the V and J ends lie 16 bases apart. From the cysteine up to the phenylalanine, the CDR3 has a length of 16 residues. Only CDR3 DNA is held: 48 bases, read in frame from base 1. CDR1 LGHNA and CDR2 YSLEER were looked up in the germline V gene. TCRbeta CDR3 regions were amplified from genomic DNA using the immunoSEQ Assay, a bias-controlled multiplex PCR. The authors processed their data as follows. Within the assay, amplification of reference gene primers was used to estimate how many nucleated cells each sample contained. To quantify the absolute abundance of each unique TCRbeta CDR3 rearrangement, sequence reads were collapsed and filtered. For each sample, productive Simpson clonality was calculated as the square root of Simpson's diversity index over productive rearrangements. TCRdb carries this immuneACCESS record with in-frame sequences only. Its versions omit some clonotypes, under half of them owing to an unresolved V gene in the studies checked, with the rest unexplained. Clone size and V and J calls were adopted from that table, with D and trimming inferred from the DNA. The sample yields 35,000 to 55,000 clones; around 82% were counted once. The leading ten clones occupy 9% to 15% of the sample.

The sample comprised peripheral blood. Recombination connected TRBV4-3 to TRBJ2-7; TRBD2 could be the D gene, as 7 bases match. The clonotype originates from a human donor in a cohort sampled during active COVID-19. Here is the DNA: TGCGCCAGCAGCCAAGATAGTGGGCGGGGGCCTTACGAGCAGTACTTC. This sequence encodes CASSQDSGRGPYEQYF.